Sequencing of this T cell receptor (beta chain) was carried out in a study of T cells expressing NK-cell markers. The wider study: In sorted CD3+CD56+NKG2C+, CD3+CD56+NKG2C- and CD3+CD56-NKG2C+ T cells, TCR beta repertoires were obtained. The eight sequenced donors comprised seven who were HCMV-seropositive and one who was seronegative.

From germline, CDR1 is WSHSY and CDR2 SAAADI. The CDR3 consists of 13 residues. Scientists made TCR beta cDNA using 5'RACE template switching with UMIs. TCRdb processed the 5' RACE reads again and assigns one entry to each CDR3 protein, with no DNA. Across 300,000 to 500,000 distinct CDR3 sequences, the top ten clones capture about 10% of the sample. This TCR was sampled from a woman aged 45-65 years in good health. The genes are TRBV10-2 and TRBJ1-2; the TCRdb D gene call, TRBD1, has no DNA to confirm it. The sample taken for sequencing was blood T cells: a sorted CD56 or NKG2C T cell subset, CD4+ or CD8+ T cells, or bulk PBMC T cells (not recorded which). CDR3 protein: CASSEARGSSYTF.